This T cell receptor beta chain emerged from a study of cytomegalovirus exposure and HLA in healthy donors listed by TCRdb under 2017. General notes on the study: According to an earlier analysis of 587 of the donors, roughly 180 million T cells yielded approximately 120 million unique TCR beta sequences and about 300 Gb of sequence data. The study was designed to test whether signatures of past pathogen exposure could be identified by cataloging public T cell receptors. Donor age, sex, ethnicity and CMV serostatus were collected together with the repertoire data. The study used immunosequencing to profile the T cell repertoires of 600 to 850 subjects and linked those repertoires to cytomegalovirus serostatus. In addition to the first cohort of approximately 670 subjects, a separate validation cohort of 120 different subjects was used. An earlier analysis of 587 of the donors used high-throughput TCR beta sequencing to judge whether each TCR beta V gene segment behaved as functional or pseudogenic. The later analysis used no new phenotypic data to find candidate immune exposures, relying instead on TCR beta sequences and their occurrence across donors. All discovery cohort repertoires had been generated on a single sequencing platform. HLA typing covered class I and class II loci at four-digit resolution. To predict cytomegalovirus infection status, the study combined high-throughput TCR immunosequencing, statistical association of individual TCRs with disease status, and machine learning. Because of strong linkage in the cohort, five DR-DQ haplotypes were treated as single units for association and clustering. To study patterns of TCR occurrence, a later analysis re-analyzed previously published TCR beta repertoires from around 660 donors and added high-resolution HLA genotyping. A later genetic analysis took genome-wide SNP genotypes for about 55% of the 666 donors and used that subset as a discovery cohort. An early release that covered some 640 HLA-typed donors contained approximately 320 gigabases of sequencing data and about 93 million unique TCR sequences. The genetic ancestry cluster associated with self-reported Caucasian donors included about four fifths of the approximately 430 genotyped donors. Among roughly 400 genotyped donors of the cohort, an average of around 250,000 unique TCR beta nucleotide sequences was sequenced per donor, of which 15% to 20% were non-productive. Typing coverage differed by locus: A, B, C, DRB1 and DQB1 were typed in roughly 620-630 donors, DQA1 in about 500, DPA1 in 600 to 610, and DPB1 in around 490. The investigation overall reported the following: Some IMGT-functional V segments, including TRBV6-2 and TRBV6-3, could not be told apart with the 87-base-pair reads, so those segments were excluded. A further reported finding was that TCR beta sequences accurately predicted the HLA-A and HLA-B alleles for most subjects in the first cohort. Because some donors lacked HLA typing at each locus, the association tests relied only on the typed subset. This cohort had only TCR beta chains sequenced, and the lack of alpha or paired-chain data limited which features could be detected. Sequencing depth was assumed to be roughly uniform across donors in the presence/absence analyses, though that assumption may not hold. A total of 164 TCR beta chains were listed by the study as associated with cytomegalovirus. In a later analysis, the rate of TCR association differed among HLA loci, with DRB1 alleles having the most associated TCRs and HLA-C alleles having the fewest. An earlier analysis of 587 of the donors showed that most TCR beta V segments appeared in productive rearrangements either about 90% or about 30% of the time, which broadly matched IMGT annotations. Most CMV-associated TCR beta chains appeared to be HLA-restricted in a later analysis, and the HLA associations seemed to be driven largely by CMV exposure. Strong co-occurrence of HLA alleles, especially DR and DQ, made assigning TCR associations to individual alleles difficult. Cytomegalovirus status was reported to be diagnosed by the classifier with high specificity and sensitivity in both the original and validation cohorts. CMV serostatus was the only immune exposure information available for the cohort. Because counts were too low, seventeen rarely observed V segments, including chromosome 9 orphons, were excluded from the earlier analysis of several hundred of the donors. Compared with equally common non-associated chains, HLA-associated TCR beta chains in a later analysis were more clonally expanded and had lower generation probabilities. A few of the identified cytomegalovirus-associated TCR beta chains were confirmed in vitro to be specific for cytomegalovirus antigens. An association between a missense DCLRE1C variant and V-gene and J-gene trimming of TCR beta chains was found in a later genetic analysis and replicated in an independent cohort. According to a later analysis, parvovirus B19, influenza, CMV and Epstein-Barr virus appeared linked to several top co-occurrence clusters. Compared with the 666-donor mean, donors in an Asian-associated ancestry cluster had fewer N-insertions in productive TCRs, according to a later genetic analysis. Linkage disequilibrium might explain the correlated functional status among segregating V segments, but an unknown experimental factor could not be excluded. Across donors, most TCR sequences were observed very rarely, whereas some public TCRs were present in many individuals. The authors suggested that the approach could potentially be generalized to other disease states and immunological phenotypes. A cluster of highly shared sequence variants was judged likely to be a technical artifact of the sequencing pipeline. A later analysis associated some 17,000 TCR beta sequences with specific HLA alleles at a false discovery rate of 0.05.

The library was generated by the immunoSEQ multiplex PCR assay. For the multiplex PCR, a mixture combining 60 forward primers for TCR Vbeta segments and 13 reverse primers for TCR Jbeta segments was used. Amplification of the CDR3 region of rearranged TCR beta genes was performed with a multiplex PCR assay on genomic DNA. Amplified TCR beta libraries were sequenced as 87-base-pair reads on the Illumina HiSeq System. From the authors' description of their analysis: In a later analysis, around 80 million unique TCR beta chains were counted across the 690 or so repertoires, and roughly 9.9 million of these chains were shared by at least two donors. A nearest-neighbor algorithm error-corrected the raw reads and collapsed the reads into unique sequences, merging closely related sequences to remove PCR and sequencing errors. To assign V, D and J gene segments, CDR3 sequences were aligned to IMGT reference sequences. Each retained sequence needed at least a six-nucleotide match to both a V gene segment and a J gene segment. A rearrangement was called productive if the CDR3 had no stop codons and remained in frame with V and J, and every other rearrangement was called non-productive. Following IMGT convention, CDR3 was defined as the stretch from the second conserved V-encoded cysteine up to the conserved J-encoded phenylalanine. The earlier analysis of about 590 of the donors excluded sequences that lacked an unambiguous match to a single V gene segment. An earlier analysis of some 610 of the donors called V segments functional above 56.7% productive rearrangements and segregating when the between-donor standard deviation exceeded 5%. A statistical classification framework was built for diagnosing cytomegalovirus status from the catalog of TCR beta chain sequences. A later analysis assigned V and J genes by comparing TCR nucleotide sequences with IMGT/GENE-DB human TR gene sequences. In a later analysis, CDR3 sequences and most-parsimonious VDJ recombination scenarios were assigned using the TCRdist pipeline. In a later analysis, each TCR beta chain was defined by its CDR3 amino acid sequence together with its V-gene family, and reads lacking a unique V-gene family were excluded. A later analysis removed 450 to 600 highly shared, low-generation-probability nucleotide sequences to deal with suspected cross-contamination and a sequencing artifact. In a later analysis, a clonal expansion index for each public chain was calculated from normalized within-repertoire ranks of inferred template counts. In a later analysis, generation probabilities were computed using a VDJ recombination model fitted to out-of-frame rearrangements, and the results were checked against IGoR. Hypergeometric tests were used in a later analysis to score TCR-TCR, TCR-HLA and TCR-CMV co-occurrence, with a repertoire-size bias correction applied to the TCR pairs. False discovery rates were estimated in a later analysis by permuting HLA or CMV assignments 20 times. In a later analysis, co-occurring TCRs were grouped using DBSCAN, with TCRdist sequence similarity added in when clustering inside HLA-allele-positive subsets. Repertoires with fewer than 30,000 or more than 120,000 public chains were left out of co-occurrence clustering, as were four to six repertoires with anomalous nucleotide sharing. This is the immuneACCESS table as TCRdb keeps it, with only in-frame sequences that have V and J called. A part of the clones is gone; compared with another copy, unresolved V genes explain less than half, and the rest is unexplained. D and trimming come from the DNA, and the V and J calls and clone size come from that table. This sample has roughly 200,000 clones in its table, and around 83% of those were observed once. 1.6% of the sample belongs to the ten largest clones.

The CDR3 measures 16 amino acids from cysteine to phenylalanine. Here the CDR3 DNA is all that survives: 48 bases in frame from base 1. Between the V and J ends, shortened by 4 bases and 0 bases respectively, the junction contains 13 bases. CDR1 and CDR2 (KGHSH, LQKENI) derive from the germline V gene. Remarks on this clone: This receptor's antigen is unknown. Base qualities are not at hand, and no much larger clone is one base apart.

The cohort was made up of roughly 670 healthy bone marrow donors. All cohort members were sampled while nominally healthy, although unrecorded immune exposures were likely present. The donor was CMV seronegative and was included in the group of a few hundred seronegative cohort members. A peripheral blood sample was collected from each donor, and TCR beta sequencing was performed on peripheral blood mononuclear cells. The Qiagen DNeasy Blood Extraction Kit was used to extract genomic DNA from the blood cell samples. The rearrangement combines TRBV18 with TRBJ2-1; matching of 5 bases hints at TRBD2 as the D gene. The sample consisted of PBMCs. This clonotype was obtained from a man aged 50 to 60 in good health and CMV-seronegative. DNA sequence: TGTGCCAGCTCACTGAGCGGTGACAACTCCTACAATGAGCAGTTCTTC. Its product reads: CASSLSGDNSYNEQFF.